This passage covers 19 T cell receptor beta chains from one sample sequenced in a study of shared clonotypes between healthy human individuals. Profiled with immunoSEQ multiplex PCR; TCRdb holds only in-frame clones, not every one. The sample has about 2.4 million clones, approximately 93% seen once. The source material was naive CD4+ T cells from PBMCs. The subset is: CD45RA+ positively selected. The receptor source for this set is a man between 18 and 35 years old in good health. Some clones in this sample may be carry-over from other donors' samples.

CDR3 in amino acids: CATSRDASNTEAFF. The DNA for the CDR3 is TGTGCCACCAGCAGGGACGCCTCTAACACTGAAGCTTTCTTT. The chain joins TRBV15 to TRBJ1-1; D is ambiguous. The CDR3 spans 14 residues. V lost 3 bases to trimming and J lost 2 bases, with 10 bases between them. CDR1 and CDR2 from the germline V gene are LNHNV and YYDKDF (reference sequence).

About this clone itself: Other DNA sequences in this specimen translate into the identical CDR3. V gene TRBV6-1 combines with J gene TRBJ1-1; D might be TRBD1 (5 bases). The CDR3 loop spans 13 amino acids. CDR1 is MNHNS and CDR2 is SASEGT in the germline V gene. With 4 bases removed from V and 4 bases from J, the gap between germline ends came to 10 bases. Written as DNA, the CDR3 is TGTGCCAGCAGTGCGAAGAGGGGCACTGAAGCTTTCTTT. Translating gives CASSAKRGTEAFF.

The rearrangement joins TRBV27 to TRBJ2-1; tentatively, D is TRBD2 (6 bases). With 5 bases removed from V and 4 bases from J, the gap between germline ends came to 18 bases. Germline V gene lookup returns CDR1 MNHEY and CDR2 SMNVEV (reference sequence). The CDR3 has 16 amino acids. CDR3 loop: CASSGRRDFQYNEQFF. CDR3 DNA: TGTGCCAGCAGTGGACGCCGGGACTTTCAATACAATGAGCAGTTCTTC.

The chain uses TRBV9 and TRBJ2-7; the D gene is possibly TRBD2 (5 bases). Germline V lookup: CDR1 SGDLS, CDR2 YYNGEE. The CDR3 runs 15 residues. Trimming pared 1 base from V and 0 bases from J, leaving 11 bases between. In nucleotides, the CDR3 is TGTGCCAGCAGCGTAATGGCGGGTCCCTCCTACGAGCAGTACTTC. Amino acids: CASSVMAGPSYEQYF.

The V gene is TRBV5-6, the J gene TRBJ1-1, with D possibly TRBD1 on 5 matching bases. The CDR3 loop spans 17 amino acids. Germline V lookup: CDR1 SGHDT, CDR2 YYEEEE. V was pared by 0 bases and J by 3 bases, with 18 bases between. CDR3 residues: CASSLVTGGGFYTEAFF. The CDR3 nucleotides read TGTGCCAGCAGCTTGGTAACAGGAGGAGGGTTCTACACTGAAGCTTTCTTT.

CDR3 sequence: CASSLGLIASEGTQYF. In DNA form, the CDR3 reads TGTGCCAGCAGCTTAGGCCTTATTGCTAGCGAGGGGACCCAGTACTTC. This chain connects TRBV11-2 to TRBJ2-5; D perhaps matches TRBD2 (6 bases). V gave up 1 base and J gave up 7 bases, with 19 bases separating them. The CDR3 totals 16 residues. Germline CDR1 reads SGHAT; CDR2 reads FQNNGV.

The V call is TRBV6-5, the J call TRBJ2-2; D not resolved. CDR3 length equals 12 residues. V dropped 3 bases and J dropped 6 bases, with 5 bases sitting between them. CDR1 MNHEY and CDR2 SVGAGI come from the germline V gene. The DNA for the CDR3 is TGTGCCAGCAGTTATTATGCCGGGGAGCTGTTTTTT. Amino acids: CASSYYAGELFF.

A note on this clone: The sample holds other DNA sequences that translate to the same CDR3. The J gene is TRBJ2-2, the V gene TRBV6-5, with a possible D match to TRBD1 (6 bases). CDR1 MNHEY and CDR2 SVGAGI come from the germline V gene. The length of the CDR3 is 15 residues. Trimming left V 2 bases short and J 1 base short, with 8 bases between. CDR3 DNA: TGTGCCAGCAGTTACCTGACAGGGAACACCGGGGAGCTGTTTTTT. Translation: CASSYLTGNTGELFF.

The V call is TRBV4-2, the J call TRBJ1-3; D is perhaps TRBD1 (5 bases). Germline assignment: CDR1 LGHNA and CDR2 YNFKEQ. CDR3 length equals 16 residues. Between the trimmed V and J ends, which lost 3 bases and 2 bases, there was a span of 14 bases. The CDR3 DNA reads TGTGCCAGCAGCCACAACTCTCAGGGAGCTGGAAACACCATATATTTT. Translating it yields CASSHNSQGAGNTIYF.

Turning to this clone: A junction end diverges from the germline sequence, so it may reflect a read error. This chain connects TRBV7-9 to TRBJ2-5; perhaps D is TRBD1 or TRBD2 (6 bases each). Germline-derived CDR1 and CDR2 are SEHNR and FQNEAQ (reference sequence). The CDR3 spans 17 residues. The CDR3 coding sequence is TGTGCCAGCAGCTTTTTATGGGCCTCCCGGGACTCCCAGGGGCCTCACTTC. Protein sequence: CASSFLWASRDSQGPHF.

This rearrangement joins TRBV18 to TRBJ2-3, with 7 positions matching TRBD2. The CDR3 sequence is 16 residues long. Germline lookup yields CDR1 KGHSH and CDR2 LQKENI. J gave up 3 bases and V 2 bases, and 8 bases lay outside the gene matches. DNA of the CDR3: TGTGCCAGCTCACCATTAAGCGGGACTCTTACAGATACGCAGTATTTT. It codes for CASSPLSGTLTDTQYF.

The chain couples TRBV27 to TRBJ1-3; D is undetermined. Germline assignment: CDR1 MNHEY and CDR2 SMNVEV (reference sequence). Trimming took off 8 bases at V and 0 bases at J, with 11 bases between the two ends. The CDR3 has 14 amino acids. The chain's CDR3 is CASLILCSGNTIYF. The CDR3 bases are TGTGCCAGCCTCATTCTGTGCTCTGGAAACACCATATATTTT.

The V and J genes are TRBV5-4 and TRBJ2-3, with D uncertain. Germline CDR1 is SGHNT and CDR2 is YYREEE (reference sequence). This CDR3 is 15 amino acids long. V was shortened by 3 bases and J by 7 bases, with 18 bases between the two germline ends. The CDR3 region is CASSSSTSRHYTQYF. In DNA, the CDR3 is TGTGCCAGCAGCTCTTCGACATCGCGGCACTATACGCAGTATTTT.

Comment on this clone: A much larger clone sits a single nucleotide away, making a read error possible. Other DNA sequences in this sample translate to the same CDR3. The V gene is TRBV7-8, the J gene TRBJ2-3; D is uncertain. V lost 1 base and J 4 bases, leaving 3 bases between the germline ends. The CDR3 runs to 12 residues. The germline V gene encodes CDR1 SGHVS and CDR2 FQNEAQ. The CDR3 DNA sequence: TGTGCCAGCAGCTTAGGGGCAGATACGCAGTATTTT. This sequence encodes CASSLGADTQYF.

This clone came up once. The V gene is TRBV5-1, the J gene TRBJ2-7, with 10 bases lining up with TRBD2. V gave up 1 base and J gave up 4 bases; unmatched junction bases: 5. The CDR3 covers 15 residues. The germline V gene encodes CDR1 SGHRS and CDR2 YFSETQ. CDR3 bases: TGCGCCAGCAGCTTGAGGAGCGGGAGGGCTTACGAGCAGTACTTC. Translating it yields CASSLRSGRAYEQYF.

V usage is TRBV2 and J usage is TRBJ2-7; D not certain. Germline assignment: CDR1 SNHLY and CDR2 FYNNEI. This CDR3 contains 13 residues. V was cut by 9 bases and J by 3 bases, with 15 bases left in between. DNA of the CDR3: TGTGCCAGTCAAGCCAACAAAATCTACGAGCAGTACTTC. Translated, it gives CASQANKIYEQYF.

The rearrangement links TRBV6-5 to TRBJ2-2, with D possibly being TRBD2 (5 bases). Per the germline V gene, CDR1 is MNHEY and CDR2 is SVGAGI. Deletions cut 8 bases from V and 3 bases from J, with 13 bases between. The CDR3 length is 14 residues. This CDR3 reads CASGYQRHTGELFF. For the CDR3, the DNA is TGTGCCAGCGGGTATCAGCGGCACACCGGGGAGCTGTTTTTT.

This rearrangement joins TRBV28 to TRBJ2-2, with unresolved D. Germline V CDR1 and CDR2: MDHEN, SYDVKM. There are 16 residues in the CDR3. V lost 2 bases and J 1 base, leaving 11 bases between the germline ends. CDR3 sequence: CASSLHERLNTGELFF. The DNA of the CDR3 is TGTGCCAGCAGTTTACACGAAAGGTTGAACACCGGGGAGCTGTTTTTT.

The sample holds one count of this clone. The germline gene is not matched at one end of the junction; a read error may be the cause. The chain joins TRBV7-9 to TRBJ2-7; 9 bases map to TRBD2. There are 14 residues in the CDR3. Per the germline V gene, CDR1 is SEHNR and CDR2 is FQNEAQ (reference sequence). CDR3 residues: CASSKGGLAYEQYF. As DNA, the CDR3 is TGTGCCAGCAGCAAAGGGGGACTAGCCTATGAGCAGTACTTC.